This TCR beta chain is from a study of cytomegalovirus exposure and HLA in healthy donors. Regarding the study as a whole: The classifier, whose performance was assessed in both the original and validation cohorts, reportedly diagnosed cytomegalovirus status with high specificity and sensitivity. Available immune exposure information covered CMV serostatus only. There were about 160 TCR beta chains listed as cytomegalovirus-associated.

In the case of this clone: Its matching antigen is unknown.

The primer mix had 60 Vbeta and 13 Jbeta primers. Assay: immunoSEQ multiplex PCR; the TCRdb copy retains only in-frame clones and omits some. The sample includes about 240,000 clones, approximately 81% of them seen just once. The germline gives CDR1 MDHEN, CDR2 SYDVKM. Trimming removed 3 bases from V and 1 base from J, with 7 bases in between. The CDR3 length is 13 residues. The rearrangement uses TRBV28 and TRBJ2-7, with no clear D. The clonotype comes from a woman aged 55-70 years in good health and CMV-seropositive. Source material: PBMCs. CDR3 bases: TGTGCCAGCAGTTTTGGCGGATCCTACGAGCAGTACTTC. Translating it yields CASSFGGSYEQYF.